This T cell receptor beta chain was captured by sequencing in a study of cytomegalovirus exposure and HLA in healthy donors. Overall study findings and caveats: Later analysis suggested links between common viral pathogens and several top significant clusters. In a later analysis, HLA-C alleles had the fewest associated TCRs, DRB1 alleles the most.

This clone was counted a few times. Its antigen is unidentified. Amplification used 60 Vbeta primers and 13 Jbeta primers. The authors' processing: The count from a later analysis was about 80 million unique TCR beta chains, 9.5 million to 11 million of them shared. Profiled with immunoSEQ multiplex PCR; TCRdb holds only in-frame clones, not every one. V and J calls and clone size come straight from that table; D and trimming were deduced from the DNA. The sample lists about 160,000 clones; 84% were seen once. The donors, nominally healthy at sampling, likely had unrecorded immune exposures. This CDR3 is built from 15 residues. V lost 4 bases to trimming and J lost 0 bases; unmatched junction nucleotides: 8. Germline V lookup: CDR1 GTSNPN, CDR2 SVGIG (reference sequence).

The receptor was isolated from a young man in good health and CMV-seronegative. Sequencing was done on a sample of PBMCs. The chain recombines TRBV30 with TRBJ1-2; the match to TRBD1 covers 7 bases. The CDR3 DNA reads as TGTGCCTGGACCCGGGACAGTCGGACTAACTATGGCTACACCTTC. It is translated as CAWTRDSRTNYGYTF.